This T cell receptor beta chain was retrieved from a study of T cell repertoires in cytomegalovirus infection. Study-wide background: Use of recently identified HLA-C-restricted and well-studied HLA-B-restricted CMV epitopes was part of the study. A matching HLA type, together with CMV infection, was signaled by public TCR beta signatures.

V was pared by 8 bases and J by 4 bases, with 5 bases of the junction left unmatched. The CDR3 is 14 amino acids. Germline V lookup: CDR1 SGHVS, CDR2 FQNEAQ. TCRdb fed the reads into MiXCR, producing one record per CDR3 protein. The top ten clones hold about 65% of a sample with about 89,000 distinct CDR3 sequences, less than 30% of them seen once. Study results and caveats: CMV-specific HLA-C-restricted TCR beta clonotypes dominated the ex vivo response. Carriage of CMV together with the relevant HLA was identifiable through cumulative public TCR beta family frequency.

This clonotype has ten or more counts. Its matching antigen is unknown. The sequence was collected from a human donor in good health (CMV status not recorded). Some clones in this sample may be carry-over from other donors' samples. The V gene is TRBV7-8, the J gene TRBJ1-5, with 10 bases aligning to TRBD1. The material sequenced was CD8+ T cells from cultured PBMCs, taken from culture after CMV antigen stimulation. The CDR3 region is CASGGTGENQPQHF. DNA of the CDR3: TGTGCCAGCGGCGGGACAGGGGAGAATCAGCCCCAGCATTTT.